This TCR beta chain stems from a study of regulatory T cells in long-lasting Graves disease. Background on the study: Graves' disease counted as persistent after over 5 years of antithyroid drugs with positive TSH receptor antibodies.

In regard to this clonotype: Antigen unknown.

Overall study findings and caveats: Few sampled subjects may have lowered accuracy. There was favoring of TRBV28, TRBJ1-2 and TRBJ2-5 in persistent disease.

The time point here: persistent/refractory GD, antithyroid drugs over 5 years with positive TRAb. PBMC-extracted RNA yielded the TCR library. Trimming took 3 bases from V and 5 from J, leaving 13 bases between them. Germline CDR1 is LNHDA and CDR2 is SQIVND (reference sequence). The CDR3 has 14 residues. CDR3-region Arm-PCR and iRepertoire HTBI primers produced the TCR beta libraries. TCRdb called the multiplex PCR reads again in MiXCR, with one record for every CDR3 protein. The table lists 300,000 or so distinct CDR3 sequences, about 20% of them singletons. The specimen was peripheral blood mononuclear cells (PBMCs), collected when the disease was refractory, from a patient treated with antithyroid drugs. This clonotype originated in a female donor with Graves disease. The chain joins TRBV19 to TRBJ1-1; maybe TRBD1 (5 bases). Here the CDR3 reads CASSMTRGWTEAFF. As DNA, the CDR3 is TGTGCCAGTAGTATGACGAGGGGCTGGACTGAAGCTTTCTTT. The variable domain in full, completed from reference TRBV19 and TRBJ1-1, reads DGGITQSPKYLFRKEGQNVTLSCEQNLNHDAMYWYRQDPGQGLRLIYYSQIVNDFQKGDIAEGYSVSREKKESFPLTVTSAQKNPTAFYLCASSMTRGWTEAFFGQGTRLTVV.